One sample yielded the 30 T cell receptor beta chains listed below, sequenced in a study of OX40 agonist ivuxolimab in advanced cancers. Only in-frame clones appear in the TCRdb table, and some are missing; sequencing was by immunoSEQ multiplex PCR. Of around 64,000 clones in the sample, around 90% were seen once. This specimen was CD4+ or CD8+ T cells sorted from blood, taken in a trial of the OX40 agonist ivuxolimab. The source of these receptors is an adult with an advanced solid tumor such as melanoma, head and neck, liver or kidney cancer.

This chain links TRBV28 with TRBJ1-1; maybe TRBD1 (5 bases). The CDR3 totals 13 residues. Trimming stripped 3 bases from V and 1 base from J, with 6 bases between. Germline V gene sequence: CDR1 MDHEN, CDR2 SYDVKM. CDR3 sequence: CASSFDRNTEAFF. The CDR3 region has the DNA TGTGCCAGCAGTTTTGACAGGAACACTGAAGCTTTCTTT.

The chain recombines TRBV5-1 with TRBJ2-2; D is perhaps TRBD1 or TRBD2 (5 bases each). V lost 4 bases and J lost 2, with 12 bases in between. This CDR3 has 15 residues. The V gene's germline CDR1 is SGHRS and CDR2 YFSETQ. The CDR3 loop is CASSPPGRNTGELFF. CDR3 sequence (DNA): TGCGCCAGCAGCCCTCCGGGACGCAACACCGGGGAGCTGTTTTTT.

This clone has a handful of counts. V is TRBV7-9 and J is TRBJ1-2, with no clear D. The CDR3 length is 12 residues. The V gene's germline CDR1 is SEHNR and CDR2 FQNEAQ (reference sequence). The V end lost 0 bases, the J end lost 5 bases, and 4 bases lay between the germline ends. CDR3 protein: CASSLARYGYTF. CDR3 DNA sequence: TGTGCCAGCAGCTTAGCCAGATATGGCTACACCTTC.

V and J are TRBV7-9 and TRBJ1-2, with D possibly being TRBD1 (6 bases). Trimming took off 5 bases at V and 5 bases at J, with 21 bases between the two ends. Germline CDR1 reads SEHNR; CDR2 reads FQNEAQ (reference sequence). The CDR3 loop spans 16 amino acids. CDR3 sequence reads: CASSPRTASGRYGYTF. The CDR3 DNA reads TGTGCCAGCAGCCCCCGGACAGCCTCCGGCCGTTATGGCTACACCTTC.

The V call is TRBV5-1, the J call TRBJ2-2; possible D gene TRBD2, 5 bases. V was shortened by 1 base and J by 6 bases, with 13 bases between the two germline ends. Per germline, CDR1 SGHRS and CDR2 YFSETQ. CDR3 size: 15 residues. This CDR3 is CASSLFGEGAGELFF. The CDR3, as DNA: TGCGCCAGCAGCTTGTTCGGGGAAGGCGCCGGGGAGCTGTTTTTT.

Notes on this clone: The same CDR3 also results from other DNA sequences found in this sample. The gene calls are TRBV11-3 and TRBJ2-1; a possible D gene is TRBD2 (7 bases). Trimming cost V 3 bases and J 4 bases, with 10 bases left between them. Germline values: CDR1 SGHNT, CDR2 YENEEA. There are 14 residues in the CDR3. CDR3 sequence reads: CASSLGGPYNEQFF. In nucleotides, the CDR3 is TGTGCCAGCAGCTTGGGGGGGCCTTACAATGAGCAGTTCTTC.

The chain carries TRBV7-9 and TRBJ1-3, with D unclear. Germline-derived CDR1 and CDR2 are SEHNR and FQNEAQ (reference sequence). The ends were cut back, 5 bases at V and 7 bases at J, with 9 bases in the middle. This CDR3 spans 12 amino acids. The CDR3 here is CASSPIGNTIYF. The CDR3 coding sequence is TGTGCCAGCAGCCCTATTGGGAACACCATATATTTT.

The rearrangement links TRBV18 to TRBJ1-3; D remains ambiguous. This CDR3 has 13 amino acids. Per the germline V gene, CDR1 is KGHSH and CDR2 is LQKENI. Trimming pared 3 bases from V and 7 bases from J, leaving 10 bases between. The CDR3 sequence is CASSPGGENTIYF. The CDR3 DNA sequence: TGTGCCAGCTCACCCGGCGGGGAGAACACCATATATTTT.

The rearrangement links TRBV18 to TRBJ2-1; TRBD2 agrees at 14 bases. V shed 2 bases and J 3 bases; nucleotides not matched to a gene: 12. The CDR3 is 20 residues long. CDR1 is KGHSH and CDR2 is LQKENI in the germline V gene. DNA for the CDR3: TGTGCCAGCTCACCAACAACCGGGACTAGCGGGAGTGGGATCTACAATGAGCAGTTCTTC. Translating it yields CASSPTTGTSGSGIYNEQFF.

V gene TRBV2 combines with J gene TRBJ2-4; D may match TRBD1 or TRBD2 (5 bases each). CDR1 and CDR2 from the germline V gene are SNHLY and FYNNEI. V lost 10 bases, J lost 10 bases, and 17 bases lay in between. The length of the CDR3 is 12 residues. The CDR3 nucleotides read TGTGCCACCGGGACGCCGAAGGGGATTCAGTACTTC. It encodes CATGTPKGIQYF. The whole variable domain, remainder taken from reference TRBV2 and TRBJ2-4, is EPEVTQTPSHQVTQMGQEVILRCVPISNHLYFYWYRQILGQKVEFLVSFYNNEISEKSEIFDDQFSVERPDGSNFTLKIRSTKLEDSAMYFCATGTPKGIQYFGAGTRLSVL.

The rearrangement joins TRBV21-1 to TRBJ2-7; the table's D call, TRBD2, has no DNA check behind it. TRBV21-1 is shown as a pseudogene. This CDR3 is 14 amino acids long. The CDR3 reads CASSIQTSYYEQYF. CDR3 nucleotide sequence: TGTGCCAGCAGCATCCAGACTAGCTACTACGAGCAGTACTTC.

J is TRBJ1-3 and V is TRBV6-6; 10 bases fit TRBD1. After removal of 6 bases from V and 4 bases from J, the junction contained 6 bases not matched to a gene. This CDR3 has 15 residues. The germline gives CDR1 MNHNY, CDR2 SVGAGI (reference sequence). The CDR3 DNA is TGTGCCAGCAGAGCGCTGGACAGGGGGGGAAACACCATATATTTT. The encoded protein is CASRALDRGGNTIYF.

This clone was seen once. In DNA form, the CDR3 reads TGTGCCATCAGTGAGTCAACAGCTAACTATGGCTACACCTTC. Encoded protein: CAISESTANYGYTF. The chain couples TRBV10-3 to TRBJ1-2; D unresolved. Trimming took 0 bases from V and 0 from J, leaving 5 bases between them. This CDR3 region has 14 residues. From germline, CDR1 is ENHRY and CDR2 SYGVKD.

The chain combines TRBV30 with TRBJ2-1, with 7 bases that match TRBD1. The V segment lost 8 bases and the J segment 6 bases; nucleotides outside the gene matches: 7. The V gene's germline CDR1 is GTSNPN and CDR2 SVGIG (reference sequence). The CDR3 sequence is 12 residues long. The CDR3 bases are TGTGCCGGCAGGGGGTACGGCAATGAGCAGTTCTTC. Translating gives CAGRGYGNEQFF.

This clone was detected a few times. J is TRBJ2-5 and V is TRBV20-1; no definite D call. V was cut by 6 bases and J by 4 bases, with 6 bases left in between. Looked up from germline, CDR1 is DFQATT and CDR2 is SNEGSKA (reference sequence). The CDR3 is made up of 10 amino acids. As DNA, the CDR3 is TGCAGTGCAGAACTAGAGACCCAGTACTTC. Encoded protein: CSAELETQYF.

The chain couples TRBV28 to TRBJ1-6; the match to TRBD1 covers 7 bases. This CDR3 is 14 amino acids long. The V and J ends lost 5 bases and 9 bases, in that order; junction bases with no gene match: 7. CDR1 is MDHEN and CDR2 is SYDVKM in the germline V gene. CDR3 in amino acids: CASSRGAGGSPLHF. CDR3 bases: TGTGCCAGCAGTCGAGGGGCAGGGGGTTCACCCCTCCACTTT.

This clone was observed once. The V gene is TRBV5-1, the J gene TRBJ2-5; 9 bases are a match to TRBD2. CDR1 and CDR2 from the germline V gene are SGHRS and YFSETQ. The CDR3 runs to 14 residues. Trimming removed 4 bases from V and 3 bases from J; junction bases left unmatched: 4. CDR3 coding DNA: TGCGCCAGCAGCGTTAGCGGGGGAAAAGAGACCCAGTACTTC. It translates to CASSVSGGKETQYF.

The chain has TRBV18 and TRBJ1-5; D gene ambiguous. The length of the CDR3 is 12 residues. The germline gives CDR1 KGHSH, CDR2 LQKENI. V dropped 2 bases and J dropped 3 bases, with 2 bases sitting between them. The CDR3 spells CASSPNNQPQHF. The CDR3 coding sequence is TGTGCCAGCTCACCAAACAATCAGCCCCAGCATTTT.

The chain has TRBV27 and TRBJ2-7, with 9 bases aligning to TRBD1. With 6 bases clipped from V and 5 bases from J, the junction kept 11 bases outside the gene matches. Germline lookup yields CDR1 MNHEY and CDR2 SMNVEV (reference sequence). This CDR3 region has 15 residues. The CDR3 region is CASSRIGTGSDEQYF. Written as DNA, the CDR3 is TGTGCCAGCAGCCGCATCGGGACAGGGTCGGACGAGCAGTACTTC.

This rearrangement joins TRBV19 to TRBJ2-2; D might be TRBD2 (5 bases). The CDR3 contains 15 residues. V lost 9 bases and J 1 base, leaving 15 bases between the germline ends. Germline CDR1 LNHDA, CDR2 SQIVND (reference sequence). CDR3 DNA: TGTGCCAGCAATCAAGCGGAGTTGAACACCGGGGAGCTGTTTTTT. It encodes CASNQAELNTGELFF.

This clone was found a few times. The chain is built from TRBV7-3 and TRBJ2-1; 8 nucleotides match TRBD2. CDR3 length: 14 amino acids. Germline CDR1 is SGHTA and CDR2 is FQGTGA. J gave up 0 bases and V 8 bases, and 3 bases lay outside the gene matches. The CDR3 DNA sequence: TGTGCCAGCTCGGGGGGGAGCTCCTACAATGAGCAGTTCTTC. This encodes CASSGGSSYNEQFF.

The chain recombines TRBV9 with TRBJ1-2; possible D gene TRBD1, 5 bases. The CDR3 is made up of 15 amino acids. Per the germline V gene, CDR1 is SGDLS and CDR2 is YYNGEE. The V gene lost 2 bases and the J gene lost 6 bases, with 17 bases spanning the gap. This CDR3 reads CASSVTTEGFDGYTF. DNA of the CDR3: TGTGCCAGCAGCGTTACCACAGAGGGGTTCGATGGCTACACCTTC.

This chain connects TRBV7-9 to TRBJ1-2; D perhaps matches TRBD1 (5 bases). Germline loops: CDR1 SEHNR, CDR2 FQNEAQ (reference sequence). With 1 base removed from V and 6 bases from J, the gap between germline ends came to 15 bases. CDR3 size: 15 residues. CDR3 residues: CASSLEGQRGDGYTF. The CDR3 nucleotides are TGTGCCAGCAGCTTAGAAGGCCAGAGGGGCGATGGCTACACCTTC.

The chain employs TRBV2 and TRBJ1-6; the D is unclear. Germline V gives CDR1 SNHLY, CDR2 FYNNEI. The CDR3 runs 12 residues. The V gene lost 0 bases and the J gene lost 17 bases, with 11 bases spanning the gap. CDR3 residues: CASSEARYPFHF. CDR3 coding DNA: TGTGCCAGCAGTGAAGCACGGTATCCTTTCCACTTT.

The V gene is TRBV5-1, the J gene TRBJ1-1, with D unclear. The germline CDR1 and CDR2 sequences are SGHRS and YFSETQ. Trimming pared 4 bases from V and 6 bases from J, leaving 13 bases between. There are 13 residues in the CDR3. Here the CDR3 reads CASSREGFSEAFF. The CDR3 bases are TGCGCCAGCAGCCGTGAGGGATTTTCTGAAGCTTTCTTT.

This clone showed up just a few times. V usage is TRBV7-2 and J usage is TRBJ2-7; no firm D call. V lost 4 bases and J 2 bases, leaving 12 bases between the germline ends. The CDR3 runs 14 residues. Germline-derived CDR1 and CDR2 are SGHTA and FQGNSA. This CDR3 is CASSSPTWAYEQYF. The CDR3 DNA follows: TGTGCCAGCAGCTCCCCTACTTGGGCCTACGAGCAGTACTTC.

The chain has TRBV9 and TRBJ2-7; D not resolved. Trimming cost V 4 bases and J 3 bases, with 14 bases left between them. The CDR3 totals 14 residues. Germline V gene data show CDR1 as SGDLS and CDR2 as YYNGEE. The CDR3 here is CASSPVNGFYEQYF. CDR3 in DNA: TGTGCCAGCAGCCCCGTGAATGGCTTCTACGAGCAGTACTTC.

The chain employs TRBV6-5 and TRBJ1-1, with D unresolved. The germline CDR1 and CDR2 sequences are MNHEY and SVGAGI. The CDR3 runs to 13 residues. With 1 base removed from V and 1 base from J, the gap between germline ends came to 4 bases. CDR3: CASSYWKNTEAFF. The CDR3 nucleotides read TGTGCCAGCAGTTACTGGAAGAACACTGAAGCTTTCTTT.

The rearrangement links TRBV9 to TRBJ2-1; TRBD2 agrees at 7 bases. The V and J ends lost 4 bases and 6 bases, in that order; junction bases with no gene match: 16. The CDR3 has 17 amino acids. Germline V gene data show CDR1 as SGDLS and CDR2 as YYNGEE. CDR3 sequence (DNA): TGTGCCAGCAGCCCTAGACGTAGCGGGTGGATCGTCAATGAGCAGTTCTTC. This codes for CASSPRRSGWIVNEQFF.

V usage is TRBV18 and J usage is TRBJ1-5; possible D gene TRBD1, 5 bases. Germline loops: CDR1 KGHSH, CDR2 LQKENI. The length of the CDR3 is 14 residues. V was pared by 2 bases and J by 5 bases, with 10 bases between. The CDR3 nucleotides read TGTGCCAGCTCACCAGGGGCGGTGGATCAGCCCCAGCATTTT. This codes for CASSPGAVDQPQHF.